The entry that follows covers one TCR beta chain sequence. Antigen specificity is unknown. This record comes from a study of CD8+ T cells in alopecia areata. Background on the study: People stayed on tofacitinib for 6 to 18 months, then stopped the drug for 6 months.

Study results and limitations: Uncertainty remains about how baseline CD8+ expansion links to response, with one nonresponder. Many expanded lesional clones persisted in scalp and blood during tofacitinib.

Treatment noted: oral pan-JAK inhibitor, 5-10 mg twice daily. The study team obtained lesional scalp punch biopsies and peripheral blood from alopecia areata patients. cDNA serving as the sequencing template came from extracted, reverse transcribed RNA. Data came from immunoSEQ multiplex PCR; TCRdb stores just in-frame clones and leaves some out. The sample lists 170,000 or so clones, roughly 62% occurring once. The specimen was CD8+ T cells sorted from blood, collected at week 24, from a patient treated with tofacitinib. This receptor was identified in a human donor with alopecia areata.

The CDR3 loop reads CASSFRPFGYGYTF. In DNA form, the CDR3 reads TGTGCCAGCAGTTTCAGACCTTTTGGCTATGGCTACACCTTC. The rearrangement uses TRBV27 and TRBJ1-2; no clear D. Germline assignment: CDR1 MNHEY and CDR2 SMNVEV (reference sequence). V lost 3 bases and J lost 4, with 12 bases in between. This CDR3 has 14 residues.